The source of this TCR beta chain is a study of T cell responses to AZD1222 COVID-19 vaccine. Only in-frame clones appear in the TCRdb table, and some are missing; sequencing was by immunoSEQ multiplex PCR. The sample lists 120,000 or so clones, roughly nine tenths occurring once. General study points: Repertoire sampling was restricted to post-peak T cell response timepoints. In the spike-specific TCR repertoire, nearly half reportedly target unmutated variant regions. At 160-218 and 743-854, vaccine-associated CD4 TCRs were dominant, and they spanned spike.

V was shortened by 2 bases and J by 6 bases, with 14 bases between the two germline ends. This CDR3 spans 15 amino acids. CDR1 MNHEY and CDR2 SVGAGI come from the germline V gene. To note about this clone: What it recognizes is unknown.

The TCR originated in an adult in good health. The sequenced sample was peripheral blood, obtained on day 0 of AZD1222 vaccination. The V and J genes are TRBV6-5 and TRBJ1-5; D uncertain. In DNA, the CDR3 is TGTGCCAGCAGTTACACAAAGATTATCGGTCAGCCCCAGCATTTT. Translation gives CASSYTKIIGQPQHF.